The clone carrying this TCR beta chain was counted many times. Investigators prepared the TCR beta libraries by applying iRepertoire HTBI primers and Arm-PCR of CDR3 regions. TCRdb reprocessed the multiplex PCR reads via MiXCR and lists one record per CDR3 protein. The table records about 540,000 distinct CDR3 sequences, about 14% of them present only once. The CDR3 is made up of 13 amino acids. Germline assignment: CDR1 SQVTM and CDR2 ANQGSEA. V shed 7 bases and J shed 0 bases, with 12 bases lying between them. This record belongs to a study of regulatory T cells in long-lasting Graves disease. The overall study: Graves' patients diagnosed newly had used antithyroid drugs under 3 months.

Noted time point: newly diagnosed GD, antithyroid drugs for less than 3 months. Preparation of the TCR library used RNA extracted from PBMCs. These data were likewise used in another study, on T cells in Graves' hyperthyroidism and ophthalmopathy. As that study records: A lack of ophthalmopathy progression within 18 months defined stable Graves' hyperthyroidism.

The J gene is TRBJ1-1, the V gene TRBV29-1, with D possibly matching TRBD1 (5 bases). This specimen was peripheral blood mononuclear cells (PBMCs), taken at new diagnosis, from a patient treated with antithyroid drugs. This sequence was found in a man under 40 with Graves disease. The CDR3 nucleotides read TGCAGCGCCGGGGCCGCAATGAACACTGAAGCTTTCTTT. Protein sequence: CSAGAAMNTEAFF.